The clone carrying this T cell receptor beta chain was counted at least ten times. The antigen is unknown. CDR3 length equals 15 residues. Germline CDR1 and CDR2: SGHTA and FQGNSA. Trimming removed 5 bases from V and 7 bases from J; junction bases left unmatched: 8. This record belongs to a study of Graves' ophthalmopathy and Graves' hyperthyroidism. Study-wide background: Peripheral blood samples were taken at initial diagnosis, before any treatment.

Study outcomes and limitations: Researchers report that a 13-signature model separated ophthalmopathy from stable hyperthyroidism, posting about 87% sensitivity and around 80% specificity.

Beta-chain TCR CDR3 regions were amplified from RNA transcripts. First-round RT-PCR relied on HTBI primers, and a second-round multiplex PCR came next. TCRdb redid the calling of the multiplex PCR reads with MiXCR, one entry per CDR3 protein. Seen here are approximately 640,000 distinct CDR3 sequences, just over 40% observed once, and the top ten hold over 2.5%. Diagnosis relied on clinical symptoms, serum thyroxine, TRAb, thyroid ultrasound and orbital computed tomography. The sequence was collected from an adult man with Graves' ophthalmopathy. Specimen: peripheral blood. The genes are TRBV7-2 and TRBJ1-5; TRBD1 matches 10 bases. The CDR3 nucleotides read TGTGCCAGCAGCCGACAGGGGGCGAAGGGCCAGCCCCAGCATTTT. Protein sequence: CASSRQGAKGQPQHF.